This T cell receptor (beta chain) is from a study of siplizumab effects on memory and regulatory T cells. This table comes from immunoSEQ multiplex PCR, and its TCRdb copy is limited to in-frame clones, with some not included. The repertoire consists of approximately 100,000 clones, with 94% occurring once and the leading ten covering roughly 0.61%. This CDR3 is built from 17 residues. V lost 3 bases to trimming and J lost 3 bases, with 21 bases between them. Germline V gene sequence: CDR1 SGHDN, CDR2 FVKESK. The receptor was isolated from a human donor in good health. The chain joins TRBV14 to TRBJ2-7; D may be TRBD1 (5 bases). Sequencing was performed on Tregs sorted from blood. CDR3 DNA sequence: TGTGCCAGCAGCCAGGATAAAGGGAAGGGGTTTCACTACGAGCAGTACTTC. Protein: CASSQDKGKGFHYEQYF.